Listed below are T cell receptor beta chains from one sample, sequenced in a study of T-cell reconstitution after alpha-beta-depleted transplantation in children. MiXCR, applied by TCRdb to the PCR reads, yields one record per CDR3 protein. The sample lists more than 450,000 distinct CDR3 sequences, approximately 20% occurring once. The sample was PBMCs from the stem cell graft donor, taken from the stem cell graft. These receptors originate from a human donor who donated a stem cell graft to a child with acute lymphoblastic leukemia. Each CDR3 is given with its conserved first and last residue. A D gene is named only where the DNA matches it firmly. Clone size is stated in some rows and not others, as once, few, many or a class when expanded.

len: 14; abundance: few; d_gene: -; v_gene: TRBV4-1; j_gene: TRBJ2-7; CDR3aa: CASSSSGITYEQYF; CDR3nt: TGCGCCAGCAGCTCGTCAGGCATTACCTACGAGCAGTACTTC
len: 16; abundance: few; d_gene: TRBD1; v_gene: TRBV12-3/TRBV12-4; j_gene: TRBJ1-5; CDR3aa: CASSLYGTGLGQPQHF; CDR3nt: TGTGCCAGCAGTTTATACGGGACAGGGCTGGGTCAGCCCCAGCATTTT
len: 15; abundance: few; d_gene: -; v_gene: TRBV6-5; j_gene: TRBJ1-2; CDR3aa: CASSYGDRTNYGYTF; CDR3nt: TGTGCCAGCAGTTACGGAGACAGAACGAACTATGGCTACACCTTC
len: 14; abundance: -; d_gene: -; v_gene: TRBV7-9; j_gene: TRBJ2-5; CDR3aa: CALQPPSMGETQYF; CDR3nt: TGTGCACTCCAACCCCCATCCATGGGAGAGACCCAGTACTTC
len: 13; abundance: -; d_gene: -; v_gene: TRBV20-1; j_gene: TRBJ2-1; CDR3aa: CRPWGGPADEQFF; CDR3nt: TGCAGGCCATGGGGGGGCCCAGCGGATGAGCAGTTCTTC
len: 17; abundance: few; d_gene: -; v_gene: TRBV18; j_gene: TRBJ2-6; CDR3aa: CASSPQESGSGANVLTF; CDR3nt: TGTGCCAGCTCACCACAAGAGAGCGGCTCTGGGGCCAACGTCCTGACTTTC
len: 16; abundance: few; d_gene: -; v_gene: TRBV3-1; j_gene: TRBJ2-2; CDR3aa: CASSQDRGGYTGELFF; CDR3nt: TGTGCCAGCAGCCAAGATCGAGGAGGGTACACCGGGGAGCTGTTTTTT
len: 16; abundance: -; d_gene: -; v_gene: TRBV6-5; j_gene: TRBJ2-2; CDR3aa: CASSYRRGWGTGELFF; CDR3nt: TGTGCCAGCAGTTACAGAAGGGGATGGGGAACCGGGGAGCTGTTTTTT
len: 14; abundance: -; d_gene: -; v_gene: TRBV10-3; j_gene: TRBJ1-5; CDR3aa: CAISESVSSQPQHF; CDR3nt: TGTGCCATCAGTGAGTCGGTCTCATCGCAGCCCCAGCATTTT
len: 15; abundance: few; d_gene: -; v_gene: TRBV7-8; j_gene: TRBJ2-7; CDR3aa: CASSLPDRLPYEQYF; CDR3nt: TGTGCCAGCAGCTTACCGGACCGACTACCCTACGAGCAGTACTTC
len: 14; abundance: -; d_gene: -; v_gene: TRBV5-1; j_gene: TRBJ2-5; CDR3aa: CASSLGPPPETQYF; CDR3nt: TGCGCCAGCAGCTTGGGTCCCCCCCCCGAGACCCAGTACTTC
len: 15; abundance: few; d_gene: TRBD2; v_gene: TRBV5-1; j_gene: TRBJ2-5; CDR3aa: CASSKAGGPEETQYF; CDR3nt: TGCGCCAGCAGCAAAGCGGGAGGGCCAGAGGAGACCCAGTACTTC
len: 19; abundance: -; d_gene: TRBD2; v_gene: TRBV11-1; j_gene: TRBJ2-1; CDR3aa: CASSRRVGLAGVNYNEQFF; CDR3nt: TGTGCCAGCAGTCGCCGAGTAGGACTAGCGGGAGTGAATTACAATGAGCAGTTCTTC
len: 21; abundance: -; d_gene: TRBD2; v_gene: TRBV20-1; j_gene: TRBJ2-1; CDR3aa: CSARVRKSGIAISSSYNEQFF; CDR3nt: TGCAGTGCTAGAGTGCGGAAGAGCGGGATCGCAATCTCGAGCTCCTACAATGAGCAGTTCTTC
len: 15; abundance: -; d_gene: -; v_gene: TRBV15; j_gene: TRBJ2-3; CDR3aa: CATSRGKGSTDTQYF; CDR3nt: TGTGCCACCAGCAGAGGCAAAGGGAGCACAGATACGCAGTATTTT
len: 16; abundance: few; d_gene: TRBD2; v_gene: TRBV20-1; j_gene: TRBJ2-7; CDR3aa: CSARYTGTSGSYEQYF; CDR3nt: TGCAGTGCTAGATACACTGGGACTAGCGGATCCTACGAGCAGTACTTC
len: 16; abundance: -; d_gene: TRBD1; v_gene: TRBV20-1; j_gene: TRBJ2-7; CDR3aa: CSAADATGAFPYEQYF; CDR3nt: TGCAGTGCTGCCGATGCTACAGGGGCCTTCCCCTATGAGCAGTACTTC
len: 17; abundance: -; d_gene: TRBD1; v_gene: TRBV18; j_gene: TRBJ1-1; CDR3aa: CASSPSTGAAPGAEAFF; CDR3nt: TGTGCCAGCTCACCCTCGACAGGGGCCGCTCCTGGCGCTGAAGCTTTCTTT
len: 15; abundance: few; d_gene: -; v_gene: TRBV18; j_gene: TRBJ2-7; CDR3aa: CASSPSFLRAYEQYF; CDR3nt: TGTGCCAGCTCGCCCTCCTTTCTTCGGGCCTACGAGCAGTACTTC
len: 14; abundance: few; d_gene: -; v_gene: TRBV7-2; j_gene: TRBJ2-7; CDR3aa: CASSLVFRSYEQYF; CDR3nt: TGTGCCAGCAGCTTAGTTTTTCGGTCCTACGAGCAGTACTTC
len: 12; abundance: few; d_gene: -; v_gene: TRBV29-1; j_gene: TRBJ1-2; CDR3aa: CSVEVNTGGYTF; CDR3nt: TGCAGCGTTGAGGTGAACACCGGTGGCTACACCTTC
len: 16; abundance: once; d_gene: TRBD1; v_gene: TRBV27; j_gene: TRBJ2-1; CDR3aa: CASRSGTGRSYNEQFF; CDR3nt: TGTGCCAGCCGTTCAGGGACAGGGAGATCCTACAATGAGCAGTTCTTC
len: 15; abundance: many; d_gene: TRBD2; v_gene: TRBV10-3; j_gene: TRBJ2-1; CDR3aa: CAIRGLAGGRNEQFF; CDR3nt: TGTGCCATCAGGGGACTAGCGGGAGGAAGGAATGAGCAGTTCTTC
len: 10; abundance: few; d_gene: -; v_gene: TRBV29-1; j_gene: TRBJ1-1; CDR3aa: CSVDGGEAFF; CDR3nt: TGCAGCGTGGACGGGGGTGAAGCTTTCTTT
len: 11; abundance: -; d_gene: -; v_gene: TRBV12-3/TRBV12-4; j_gene: TRBJ1-3; CDR3aa: CASTYIDTIYF; CDR3nt: TGTGCCAGCACCTATATAGACACCATATATTTT
len: 15; abundance: few; d_gene: -; v_gene: TRBV5-1; j_gene: TRBJ1-2; CDR3aa: CASSLAGPGSDGYTF; CDR3nt: TGCGCCAGCAGCCTGGCCGGGCCAGGCAGCGATGGCTACACCTTC
len: 15; abundance: -; d_gene: TRBD1; v_gene: TRBV6-5; j_gene: TRBJ2-7; CDR3aa: CASSTDREWAYEQYF; CDR3nt: TGTGCCAGCAGTACTGACAGGGAATGGGCCTACGAGCAGTACTTC
len: 15; abundance: few; d_gene: -; v_gene: TRBV3-1; j_gene: TRBJ1-6; CDR3aa: CASSPTGADNSPLHF; CDR3nt: TGTGCCAGCAGCCCCACGGGGGCCGATAATTCACCCCTCCACTTT
len: 15; abundance: -; d_gene: -; v_gene: TRBV4-1; j_gene: TRBJ2-7; CDR3aa: CASSQIAGRGGEQYF; CDR3nt: TGCGCCAGCAGCCAGATCGCGGGGCGAGGCGGCGAGCAGTACTTC
len: 15; abundance: -; d_gene: TRBD2; v_gene: TRBV4-2; j_gene: TRBJ2-2; CDR3aa: CASSHVSGDTGELFF; CDR3nt: TGTGCCAGCAGCCATGTGAGCGGGGACACCGGGGAGCTGTTTTTT
len: 15; abundance: -; d_gene: -; v_gene: TRBV5-6; j_gene: TRBJ1-1; CDR3aa: CASSRASAMNTEAFF; CDR3nt: TGTGCCAGCAGCCGTGCGTCAGCCATGAACACTGAAGCTTTCTTT
len: 14; abundance: few; d_gene: -; v_gene: TRBV9; j_gene: TRBJ2-7; CDR3aa: CASSVVGDSYEQYF; CDR3nt: TGTGCCAGCAGCGTAGTCGGAGACAGCTACGAGCAGTACTTC
len: 15; abundance: -; d_gene: -; v_gene: TRBV15; j_gene: TRBJ2-3; CDR3aa: CATSRARQNTDTQYF; CDR3nt: TGTGCCACCAGCAGAGCCCGACAGAACACAGATACGCAGTATTTT
len: 19; abundance: few; d_gene: TRBD1; v_gene: TRBV5-1; j_gene: TRBJ2-1; CDR3aa: CASSFLRDRALSSYNEQFF; CDR3nt: TGCGCCAGCAGCTTCCTACGGGACAGGGCCTTGAGCTCCTACAATGAGCAGTTCTTC
len: 15; abundance: -; d_gene: -; v_gene: TRBV3-1; j_gene: TRBJ2-2; CDR3aa: CASSPIASNTGELFF; CDR3nt: TGTGCCAGCAGCCCTATAGCTTCGAACACCGGGGAGCTGTTTTTT
len: 14; abundance: many; d_gene: TRBD1; v_gene: TRBV5-1; j_gene: TRBJ1-2; CDR3aa: CASSVGTANYGYTF; CDR3nt: TGCGCCAGCAGCGTTGGGACAGCTAACTATGGCTACACCTTC
len: 15; abundance: many; d_gene: -; v_gene: TRBV29-1; j_gene: TRBJ2-1; CDR3aa: CSVLTGSPSYNEQFF; CDR3nt: TGCAGCGTTCTTACAGGGTCCCCCTCCTACAATGAGCAGTTCTTC
len: 13; abundance: -; d_gene: -; v_gene: TRBV20-1; j_gene: TRBJ1-5; CDR3aa: CSANRGRNQPQHF; CDR3nt: TGCAGTGCTAACCGGGGAAGAAATCAGCCCCAGCATTTT
len: 13; abundance: many; d_gene: -; v_gene: TRBV12-3/TRBV12-4; j_gene: TRBJ1-5; CDR3aa: CASSSRIGQPQHF; CDR3nt: TGTGCCAGCAGTTCGCGAATAGGTCAGCCCCAGCATTTT
len: 16; abundance: few; d_gene: TRBD1; v_gene: TRBV5-6; j_gene: TRBJ1-3; CDR3aa: CASSRNRDRSRGTIYF; CDR3nt: TGTGCCAGCAGCCGGAACCGGGACAGGAGCCGAGGCACCATATATTTT
len: 16; abundance: few; d_gene: -; v_gene: TRBV12-3/TRBV12-4; j_gene: TRBJ2-3; CDR3aa: CASRPTAGEATDTQYF; CDR3nt: TGTGCCAGCAGACCCACCGCAGGGGAGGCCACAGATACGCAGTATTTT